Each of the 2 T cell receptor beta chains below was sequenced from the same sample in a study of blood T cell repertoires in COVID-19. Here immunoSEQ multiplex PCR was the method, and the copy in TCRdb shows in-frame clones only, minus some. The sample holds approximately 270,000 clones, around nine tenths seen once. Input material: peripheral blood. The receptors come from a man aged 35 to 55 with active or convalescent COVID-19.

The rearrangement links TRBV24-1 to TRBJ2-7, with D tentatively TRBD2 (7 bases). The germline gives CDR1 KGHDR, CDR2 SFDVKD. The CDR3 is 13 residues long. Trimming pared 9 bases from V and 2 bases from J, leaving 13 bases between. CDR3 nucleotides: TGTGCCACCGAGGCGGGGGACACCTACGAGCAGTACTTC. The encoded protein is CATEAGDTYEQYF.

The rearrangement uses TRBV5-5 and TRBJ1-1; 10 nucleotides line up with TRBD1. This CDR3 comprises 17 residues. Unmatched junction bases numbered 12, after V lost 2 bases and J lost 5 bases. CDR1 and CDR2 from the germline V gene are SGHKS and YYEKEE (reference sequence). Here the CDR3 DNA reads TGTGCCAGCAGCTTTTACCCCGGGGGGACAGGGGATACTGAAGCTTTCTTT. The encoded protein is CASSFYPGGTGDTEAFF.